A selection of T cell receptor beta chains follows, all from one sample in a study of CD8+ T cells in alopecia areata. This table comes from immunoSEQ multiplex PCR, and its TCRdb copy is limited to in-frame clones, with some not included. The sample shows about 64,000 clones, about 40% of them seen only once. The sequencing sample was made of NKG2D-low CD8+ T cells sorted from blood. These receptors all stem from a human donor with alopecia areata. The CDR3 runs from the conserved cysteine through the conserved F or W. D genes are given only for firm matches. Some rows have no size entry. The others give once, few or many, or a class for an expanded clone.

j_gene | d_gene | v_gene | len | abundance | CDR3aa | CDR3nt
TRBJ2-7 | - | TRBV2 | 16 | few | CASSEGTGGVAYEQYF | TGTGCCAGCAGTGAAGGGACTGGAGGGGTCGCCTACGAGCAGTACTTC
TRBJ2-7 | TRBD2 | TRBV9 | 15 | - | CASSVAGTSSYEQYF | TGTGCCAGCAGCGTAGCCGGGACTAGCTCCTACGAGCAGTACTTC
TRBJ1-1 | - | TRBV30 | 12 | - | CAWMEGKGKAFF | TGTGCCTGGATGGAAGGGAAGGGCAAAGCTTTCTTT
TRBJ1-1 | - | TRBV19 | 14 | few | CASSIMAHDTEAFF | TGTGCCAGTAGTATCATGGCTCACGACACTGAAGCTTTCTTT
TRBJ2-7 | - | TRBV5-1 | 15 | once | CASSLEEGRGYEQYF | TGCGCCAGCAGCTTGGAGGAGGGAAGGGGTTACGAGCAGTACTTC
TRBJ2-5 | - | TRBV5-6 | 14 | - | CASSLYYDWKTQYF | TGTGCCAGCAGCTTGTACTACGACTGGAAGACCCAGTACTTC
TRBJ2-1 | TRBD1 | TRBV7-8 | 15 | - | CASSLAGTVLGEQFF | TGTGCCAGCAGCTTAGCGGGGACAGTTCTTGGCGAGCAGTTCTTC
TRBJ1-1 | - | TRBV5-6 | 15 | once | CASSSLQGLNTEAFF | TGTGCCAGCAGCTCCCTACAGGGTTTGAACACTGAAGCTTTCTTT
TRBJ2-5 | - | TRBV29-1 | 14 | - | CSVEGRQAVETQYF | TGCAGCGTTGAAGGACGACAGGCCGTAGAGACCCAGTACTTC
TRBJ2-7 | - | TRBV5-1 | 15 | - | CASSLFWDKSYEQYF | TGCGCCAGCAGCTTGTTTTGGGACAAGTCCTACGAGCAGTACTTC
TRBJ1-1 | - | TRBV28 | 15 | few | CASSLMFGGNTEAFF | TGTGCCAGCAGTTTAATGTTTGGGGGGAACACTGAAGCTTTCTTT
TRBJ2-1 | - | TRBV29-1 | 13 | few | CSVEDWGYNEQFF | TGCAGCGTTGAAGATTGGGGCTACAATGAGCAGTTCTTC
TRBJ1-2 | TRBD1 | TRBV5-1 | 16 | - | CASSLVSGGADYGYTF | TGCGCCAGCAGCTTGGTGTCAGGGGGCGCGGACTATGGCTACACCTTC
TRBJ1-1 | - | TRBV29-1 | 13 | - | CSAEAGWSTEAFF | TGCAGCGCCGAAGCAGGCTGGAGCACTGAAGCTTTCTTT
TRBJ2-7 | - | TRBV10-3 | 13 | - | CAISGGVSYEQYF | TGTGCCATCAGTGGTGGAGTCTCCTACGAGCAGTACTTC
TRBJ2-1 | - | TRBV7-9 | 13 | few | CASSFPLAGEQFF | TGTGCCAGCAGCTTTCCCCTCGCGGGTGAGCAGTTCTTC
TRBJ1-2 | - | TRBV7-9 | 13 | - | CASSSRDLWGYTF | TGTGCCAGCAGCTCCCGGGACCTGTGGGGCTACACCTTC
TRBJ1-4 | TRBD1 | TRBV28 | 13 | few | CASSSGQYEKLFF | TGTGCCAGCAGTTCGGGACAGTATGAAAAACTGTTTTTT
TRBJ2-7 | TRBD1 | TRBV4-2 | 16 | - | CASSQLIGQGVGEQYF | TGTGCCAGCAGCCAACTGATTGGACAGGGGGTGGGCGAGCAGTACTTC
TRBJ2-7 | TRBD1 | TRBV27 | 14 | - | CASSGGTGAYEQYF | TGTGCCAGCAGTGGTGGGACAGGGGCCTACGAGCAGTACTTC